Below are 30 T cell receptor beta chains sequenced from a single sample in a study of T-cell memory formation after mild COVID-19. Each CDR3 protein is one row after TCRdb ran MiXCR on the 5' RACE reads. The repertoire holds around 340,000 distinct CDR3 sequences, with approximately 14% as singletons. Sequencing used PBMCs or a T cell subset sorted from them (not recorded which). The receptors derive from a man between 18 and 29 years old who had mild COVID-19 (a few samples of this study predate the infection). Cell type and time point are not known.

The chain carries TRBV7-8 and TRBJ2-6; either TRBD1 or TRBD2 may fit D (5 bases each). The V end lost 5 bases, the J end lost 0 bases, and 17 bases lay between the germline ends. In germline, CDR1 is SGHVS, CDR2 FQNEAQ. This CDR3 has 18 amino acids. The CDR3 DNA reads as TGTGCCAGCAGCGCCCTTGAGACGGGGCTCTCTGGGGCCAACGTCCTGACTTTC. As protein: CASSALETGLSGANVLTF.

This clonotype was counted a few times. V is TRBV28 and J is TRBJ1-1; possibly TRBD1 for D (5 bases). The CDR3 totals 12 residues. The germline CDR1 and CDR2 sequences are MDHEN and SYDVKM. Trimming removed 1 base from V and 8 bases from J, with 8 bases in between. The CDR3 DNA is TGTGCCAGCAGTTTATTGTCAGGGGAAGCTTTCTTT. This codes for CASSLLSGEAFF.

This clonotype has ten or more counts. The V and J genes are TRBV7-8 and TRBJ2-2; TRBD1 agrees at 10 bases. With V trimmed by 2 bases and J by 4 bases, 10 bases remained unmatched. This CDR3 contains 18 residues. The germline gives CDR1 SGHVS, CDR2 FQNEAQ. The CDR3 coding sequence is TGTGCCAGCAGCTTATTGGTGGGACAGGGGATCATCACCGGGGAGCTGTTTTTT. Translated, it gives CASSLLVGQGIITGELFF. The variable domain in full, completed from reference TRBV7-8 and TRBJ2-2, reads GAGVSQSPRYKVAKRGQDVALRCDPISGHVSLFWYQQALGQGPEFLTYFQNEAQLDKSGLPSDRFFAERPEGSVSTLKIQRTQQEDSAVYLCASSLLVGQGIITGELFFGEGSRLTVL.

This clonotype was seen many times. This rearrangement joins TRBV4-1 to TRBJ2-5, with D tentatively TRBD2 (5 bases). The CDR3 is 17 residues long. Per the germline V gene, CDR1 is MGHRA and CDR2 is YSYEKL. Trimming removed 4 bases at V and 4 bases at J, with 22 bases between. CDR3 DNA sequence: TGCGCCAGCAGCCCCAGATCTTCAGGCAGCGGAGGAGAGACCCAGTACTTC. Protein product: CASSPRSSGSGGETQYF.

In its sample, this clonotype was seen a few times. The DNA for the CDR3 is TGCAGCGTTGGGACATCCAACTACGAGCAGTACTTC. This codes for CSVGTSNYEQYF. The chain joins TRBV29-1 to TRBJ2-7; possibly TRBD1 for D (5 bases). This CDR3 is built from 12 residues. V was clipped by 4 bases and J by 3 bases, with 10 bases between them. From germline, CDR1 is SQVTM and CDR2 ANQGSEA.

The rearrangement joins TRBV6-5 to TRBJ1-6; TRBD1 agrees at 7 bases. This CDR3 has 14 residues. Germline loops: CDR1 MNHEY, CDR2 SVGAGI. The V gene end was trimmed by 6 bases and the J gene end by 10 bases; junction bases not matched to a gene: 9. The CDR3 reads CASRPGTVGSPLHF. DNA of the CDR3: TGTGCCAGCAGACCGGGGACAGTTGGATCACCCCTCCACTTT.

This clonotype was counted ten times or more. The V gene is TRBV7-3, the J gene TRBJ2-1; D possibly corresponds to TRBD1 (6 bases). CDR3 size: 13 residues. Germline lookup yields CDR1 SGHTA and CDR2 FQGTGA. Trimming left V 5 bases short and J 7 bases short, with 12 bases between. CDR3 sequence (DNA): TGTGCCAGCAGCCAACAGGGCGGTAATGAGCAGTTCTTC. Translated: CASSQQGGNEQFF.

The V gene is TRBV12-3 or TRBV12-4, the J gene TRBJ2-1; D may be TRBD1 (5 bases). With 3 bases removed from V and 9 bases from J, the gap between germline ends came to 9 bases. The CDR3 has 12 residues. CDR3 loop: CASSLGPLEQFF. CDR3 DNA sequence: TGTGCCAGCAGTTTGGGGCCCCTTGAGCAGTTCTTC.

This clonotype was counted a few times. V and J are TRBV12-3 or TRBV12-4 and TRBJ2-7, with 7 nucleotides matching TRBD1. CDR3 length: 13 residues. V was pared by 5 bases and J by 5 bases, with 6 bases of the junction left unmatched. CDR3 region: CASSTRGGHEQYF. The CDR3 DNA reads TGTGCCAGCAGTACCCGAGGGGGCCACGAGCAGTACTTC.

This clonotype showed up many times. J is TRBJ1-1 and V is TRBV10-3; the D gene is possibly TRBD1 (5 bases). The CDR3 is 13 residues long. The germline CDR1 and CDR2 sequences are ENHRY and SYGVKD. Trimming stripped 11 bases from V and 0 bases from J, with 13 bases between. The CDR3 spells CAASGGMNTEAFF. Here the CDR3 DNA reads TGTGCCGCCTCTGGGGGGATGAACACTGAAGCTTTCTTT.

This clonotype was observed at least ten times. This rearrangement joins TRBV5-1 to TRBJ2-2; D is undetermined. The CDR3 covers 15 residues. V gave up 1 base and J gave up 2 bases, with 9 bases separating them. The germline gives CDR1 SGHRS, CDR2 YFSETQ. CDR3 nucleotides: TGCGCCAGCAGCTTGAGAGGTCATAACACCGGGGAGCTGTTTTTT. Translation gives CASSLRGHNTGELFF.

This clonotype was found many times. CDR3 bases: TGTGCCAGCAGCTTGGGGACGTCGCAAGAGACCCAGTACTTC. Protein: CASSLGTSQETQYF. J is TRBJ2-5 and V is TRBV7-9; D is perhaps TRBD1 or TRBD2 (5 bases each). CDR1 and CDR2 from the germline V gene are SEHNR and FQNEAQ (reference sequence). V gave up 3 bases and J gave up 2 bases, with 10 bases separating them. The CDR3 has 14 residues.

The V call is TRBV9, the J call TRBJ2-7; perhaps TRBD1 as D (6 bases). The germline V gene has CDR1 SGDLS and CDR2 YYNGEE. Trimming pared 4 bases from V and 3 bases from J, leaving 11 bases between. The CDR3 consists of 13 residues. The CDR3 region has the DNA TGTGCCAGCAGCCCCGGGACAATCTACGAGCAGTACTTC. Residues: CASSPGTIYEQYF.

In its sample, this clonotype was seen a few times. The chain carries TRBV7-9 and TRBJ1-2; D is perhaps TRBD1 (5 bases). The ends were cut back, 5 bases at V and 5 bases at J, with 15 bases in the middle. CDR1 and CDR2 (germline): SEHNR, FQNEAQ (reference sequence). The CDR3 spans 14 residues. The CDR3 DNA sequence: TGTGCCAGCAGCCAGCTACAGGAGTTTTATGGCTACACCTTC. Protein sequence: CASSQLQEFYGYTF.

The CDR3 DNA is TGTGCCAGCAGCAAAGGAAAGTGTGGGACAGGGAAATCCAAGGCCAAAAACATTCAGTACTTC. Its translation: CASSKGKCGTGKSKAKNIQYF. This sequence joins TRBV21-1 and TRBJ2-4; TRBD1, as called in the table, went unchecked against the DNA. TRBV21-1 counts as a pseudogene. CDR3 length: 21 residues.

This sequence joins TRBV7-9 and TRBJ2-1; no clear D. The CDR3 has 16 residues. Germline V gives CDR1 SEHNR, CDR2 FQNEAQ (reference sequence). V lost 3 bases and J 3 bases, leaving 15 bases between the germline ends. CDR3 sequence: CASSFTVQEFYNEQFF. CDR3 nucleotide sequence: TGTGCCAGCAGCTTCACTGTGCAGGAGTTCTACAATGAGCAGTTCTTC.

The table lists this clonotype with a few counts. The J gene is TRBJ1-4, the V gene TRBV5-1, with D unclear. Looked up from germline, CDR1 is SGHRS and CDR2 is YFSETQ. Trimming took 4 bases from V and 3 from J, leaving 13 bases between them. This CDR3 is built from 15 residues. The CDR3 sequence is CASSPASGANEKLFF. The CDR3 nucleotides are TGCGCCAGCAGCCCAGCGTCCGGGGCTAATGAAAAACTGTTTTTT.

V and J are TRBV5-1 and TRBJ2-5; a possible D gene is TRBD2 (6 bases). CDR1 is SGHRS, CDR2 YFSETQ, per germline. This CDR3 spans 15 amino acids. The V and J ends lost 6 bases and 5 bases respectively, with 20 bases between them. The CDR3 is CASTAGLGSAETQYF. The CDR3 DNA sequence: TGCGCCAGCACCGCGGGATTAGGGTCCGCGGAGACCCAGTACTTC.

This clonotype appeared a few times. This chain links TRBV18 with TRBJ2-2, with a possible D match to TRBD1 (5 bases). Per germline, CDR1 KGHSH and CDR2 LQKENI. With 1 base removed from V and 2 bases from J, the gap between germline ends came to 11 bases. This CDR3 contains 16 residues. In nucleotides, the CDR3 is TGTGCCAGCTCACCACGGAGACAGAGTAACACCGGGGAGCTGTTTTTT. Encoded protein: CASSPRRQSNTGELFF.

In this sample, this clonotype turned up a few times. The chain combines TRBV6-5 with TRBJ2-5; D remains unclear. Deletions cut 4 bases from V and 4 bases from J, with 19 bases between. This CDR3 is 16 amino acids long. The germline V gene encodes CDR1 MNHEY and CDR2 SVGAGI. The CDR3 coding sequence is TGTGCCAGCAGTTCCCAATGGAGATTAGAAGGAGAGACCCAGTACTTC. It translates to CASSSQWRLEGETQYF.

The chain recombines TRBV15 with TRBJ1-5, with TRBD1 as a possible D gene (5 bases). This CDR3 comprises 13 residues. V was trimmed by 3 bases and J by 5 bases, leaving 8 bases between them. CDR1 and CDR2 from the germline V gene are LNHNV and YYDKDF (reference sequence). The CDR3, as DNA: TGTGCCACCAGCAGGCAGGGTGATCAGCCCCAGCATTTT. Encoded protein: CATSRQGDQPQHF.

This clonotype showed up just a few times. This chain uses TRBV5-1 with TRBJ1-1; D not certain. Germline V CDR1 and CDR2: SGHRS, YFSETQ. This CDR3 is 14 amino acids long. V gave up 4 bases and J gave up 0 bases, with 10 bases separating them. CDR3 sequence: CASSQNGMNTEAFF. Here the CDR3 DNA reads TGCGCCAGCAGCCAGAACGGGATGAACACTGAAGCTTTCTTT.

This chain uses TRBV29-1 with TRBJ1-1; TRBD1 is a possible D gene (5 bases). Germline V CDR1 and CDR2: SQVTM, ANQGSEA. With 0 bases removed from V and 1 base from J, the gap between germline ends came to 6 bases. CDR3 size: 13 residues. CDR3 in DNA: TGCAGCGTTGAAGACGGGGGGAACACTGAAGCTTTCTTT. Its translation is CSVEDGGNTEAFF. Combining the CDR3 with reference TRBV29-1 and TRBJ1-1 gives the whole variable domain SAVISQKPSRDICQRGTSLTIQCQVDSQVTMMFWYRQQPGQSLTLIATANQGSEATYESGFVIDKFPISRPNLTFSTLTVSNMSPEDSSIYLCSVEDGGNTEAFFGQGTRLTVV.

The J gene is TRBJ2-3, the V gene TRBV6-5; weak D call: TRBD2 (5 bases). The CDR3 has 15 amino acids. V shed 1 base and J shed 8 bases, with 16 bases lying between them. CDR1 is MNHEY, CDR2 SVGAGI, per germline. This CDR3 reads CASSYFGILVGTQYF. DNA for the CDR3: TGTGCCAGCAGTTACTTCGGGATATTGGTGGGTACGCAGTATTTT.

The DNA of the CDR3 is TGTGCCAGCAGCTTGAGGAGCGGGGGCCTCAAGGACATTCAGTACTTC. This sequence encodes CASSLRSGGLKDIQYF. The chain links TRBV5-6 to TRBJ2-4; 8 positions match TRBD2. This CDR3 has 16 residues. V lost 1 base, J lost 8 bases, and 11 bases stayed unmatched. Germline V gene data show CDR1 as SGHDT and CDR2 as YYEEEE.

In its sample, this clonotype was seen a few times. The V and J genes are TRBV5-4 and TRBJ2-7; D not certain. Trimming shortened V by 0 bases and J by 9 bases, and 10 bases separated the two germline ends. In germline, CDR1 is SGHNT, CDR2 YYREEE (reference sequence). This CDR3 has 12 residues. Here the CDR3 reads CASSLDGRRQYV. DNA for the CDR3: TGTGCCAGCAGCTTGGACGGAAGAAGGCAGTACGTC.

This clonotype was seen repeatedly, ten times or more. The rearrangement links TRBV28 to TRBJ2-7, with 7 bases lining up with TRBD1. Trimming removed 5 bases from V and 4 bases from J; junction bases left unmatched: 2. Germline lookup yields CDR1 MDHEN and CDR2 SYDVKM. CDR3 length: 12 amino acids. This CDR3 is CASSLTGYEQYV. In DNA, the CDR3 is TGTGCCAGCAGTCTGACAGGGTACGAGCAGTACGTC.

This clonotype was seen at least ten times. The genes are TRBV5-6 and TRBJ2-5; D not certain. The CDR3 spans 14 residues. Trimming took 2 bases from V and 1 from J, leaving 9 bases between them. CDR1 and CDR2 from the germline V gene are SGHDT and YYEEEE. The CDR3 here is CASSFGILQETQYF. DNA of the CDR3: TGTGCCAGCAGCTTTGGAATCCTCCAAGAGACCCAGTACTTC.

J is TRBJ1-4 and V is TRBV7-3; 9 nucleotides line up with TRBD1. The CDR3 contains 15 residues. Germline loops: CDR1 SGHTA, CDR2 FQGTGA. With 5 bases clipped from V and 8 bases from J, the junction kept 9 bases outside the gene matches. This chain's CDR3 is CASSQGTGKWEKLFF. The CDR3 DNA reads as TGTGCCAGCAGCCAGGGGACAGGGAAGTGGGAAAAACTGTTTTTT. The whole variable domain, filled in from reference TRBV7-3 and TRBJ1-4, reads GAGVSQTPSNKVTEKGKYVELRCDPISGHTALYWYRQSLGQGPEFLIYFQGTGAADDSGLPNDRFFAVRPEGSVSTLKIQRTERGDSAVYLCASSQGTGKWEKLFFGSGTQLSVL.

This clonotype has ten or more counts. Germline is not matched at one junction end, which may reflect a read error. The gene calls are TRBV5-1 and TRBJ2-5; D unresolved. Germline assignment: CDR1 SGHRS and CDR2 YFSETQ. CDR3 size: 14 residues. The DNA for the CDR3 is TGTGCCAGCAGCTTGGGTCGGGTCCAAGAGACCCAGTACTTC. This gives the protein CASSLGRVQETQYF.